This T cell receptor (beta chain) appears in the sequencing data of a study of blood T cell repertoires in COVID-19. Looking at the study overall: Nucleic acid was either cDNA or gDNA, and it came from T cells, B-cell-depleted T cells, or PBMCs.

Using immunoSEQ multiplex PCR, the repertoire was profiled, and TCRdb retains in-frame clones only, with some absent. The profile covers 540,000 or so clones, with around nine tenths appearing a single time and less than 9.5% taken by the ten largest. Germline loops: CDR1 SGHNT, CDR2 YENEEA. There are 12 residues in the CDR3. The V gene lost 0 bases and the J gene lost 5 bases, with 4 bases spanning the gap. This receptor was obtained from a woman between 45 and 60 years old with COVID-19, enrolled during active disease. Sample: peripheral blood. This chain uses TRBV11-3 with TRBJ2-5; D is ambiguous. CDR3 bases: TGTGCCAGCAGCTTAGAGGGCGAGACCCAGTACTTC. It specifies CASSLEGETQYF.